The 9 T cell receptor beta chains below were found in one sample sequenced in a study of blood T cell repertoires in COVID-19. The protocol was immunoSEQ multiplex PCR, while the TCRdb copy is restricted to in-frame clones and leaves out a portion. The repertoire holds fewer than 350,000 clones, with around nine tenths as singletons. Sequences were obtained from peripheral blood. The receptor source for this set is a woman aged 25 to 39 with COVID-19, enrolled during active disease.

The chain is built from TRBV29-1 and TRBJ1-2; D gene unclear. The CDR3 has 13 residues. Trimming cost V 2 bases and J 7 bases, with 14 bases left between them. Germline CDR1 and CDR2: SQVTM and ANQGSEA. The chain's CDR3 is CSVETFGSLGYTF. Here the CDR3 DNA reads TGCAGCGTTGAAACCTTCGGGAGCCTTGGCTACACCTTC.

The chain links TRBV4-3 to TRBJ2-3, with D possibly being TRBD2 (5 bases). V was cut by 3 bases and J by 0 bases, with 7 bases left in between. The CDR3 covers 14 residues. CDR1 is LGHNA and CDR2 is YSLEER in the germline V gene. The CDR3 reads CASSQGVSTDTQYF. The DNA of the CDR3 is TGCGCCAGCAGCCAGGGAGTTAGCACAGATACGCAGTATTTT.

The chain recombines TRBV7-9 with TRBJ1-1; TRBD1 is a possible D gene (5 bases). Between the trimmed V and J ends, which lost 3 bases and 3 bases, there was a span of 8 bases. This CDR3 contains 13 residues. Germline CDR1 reads SEHNR; CDR2 reads FQNEAQ (reference sequence). Written as DNA, the CDR3 is TGTGCCAGCAGCTTCGACAGACACACTGAAGCTTTCTTT. Translated: CASSFDRHTEAFF.

The J gene is TRBJ2-5, the V gene TRBV5-1; a weak D match, TRBD1 (5 bases). Trimming took 4 bases from V and 1 from J, leaving 8 bases between them. Germline V gene data show CDR1 as SGHRS and CDR2 as YFSETQ. The CDR3 spans 13 residues. The CDR3 spells CASSQGSQETQYF. CDR3 nucleotides: TGCGCCAGCAGCCAGGGCAGCCAAGAGACCCAGTACTTC.

In DNA form, the CDR3 reads TGTGCTAGTGGTCCCGGACAGGGAGGGTTAAATGAGCAGTTCTTC. Translating it yields CASGPGQGGLNEQFF. The chain is built from TRBV12-5 and TRBJ2-1, with a possible D match to TRBD1 (8 bases). CDR3 length equals 15 residues. Trimming left V 5 bases short and J 7 bases short, with 18 bases between. Germline loops: CDR1 LGHNT, CDR2 FRNRAP.

V usage is TRBV15 and J usage is TRBJ1-5; D is possibly TRBD1 (6 bases). The V gene lost 0 bases and the J gene lost 8 bases, with 14 bases spanning the gap. In germline, CDR1 is LNHNV, CDR2 YYDKDF (reference sequence). The CDR3 length is 15 residues. The CDR3 spells CATSRDRGSGKPQHF. The CDR3 region has the DNA TGTGCCACCAGCAGAGATAGGGGGTCCGGAAAGCCCCAGCATTTT.

Only one count was recorded for this clone. The V call is TRBV7-8, the J call TRBJ2-7; TRBD2 aligns across 7 bases. This CDR3 has 15 residues. CDR1 is SGHVS, CDR2 FQNEAQ, per germline. V shed 5 bases and J 3 bases; nucleotides not matched to a gene: 10. The chain's CDR3 is CASSPVASGRYEQYF. The CDR3 bases are TGTGCCAGCAGCCCTGTGGCTAGCGGACGCTACGAGCAGTACTTC.

This chain connects TRBV30 to TRBJ1-2; TRBD1 matches 7 bases. The CDR3 has 16 residues. V shed 8 bases and J 5 bases; nucleotides not matched to a gene: 20. CDR1 is GTSNPN and CDR2 is SVGIG in the germline V gene (reference sequence). The DNA of the CDR3 is TGTGCCGGAATAGCGGGAGGGCGCAGGGGGGGGTATGGCTACACCTTC. Translated: CAGIAGGRRGGYGYTF. Full variable domain (remainder filled in from reference TRBV30 and TRBJ1-2): SQTIHQWPATLVQPVGSPLSLECTVEGTSNPNLYWYRQAAGRGLQLLFYSVGIGQISSEVPQNLSASRPQDRQFILSSKKLLLSDSGFYLCAGIAGGRRGGYGYTFGSGTRLTVV.

The V gene is TRBV3-1 (or the pseudogene TRBV3-2), the J gene TRBJ1-5; D is ambiguous. CDR3 length: 14 residues. V lost 1 base to trimming and J lost 5 bases, with 9 bases between them. CDR1 is LGHDT and CDR2 is YNNKEL in the germline V gene (reference sequence). CDR3 sequence: CASSQGRSDQPQHF. CDR3 nucleotides: TGTGCCAGCAGCCAAGGGAGGTCAGATCAGCCCCAGCATTTT.